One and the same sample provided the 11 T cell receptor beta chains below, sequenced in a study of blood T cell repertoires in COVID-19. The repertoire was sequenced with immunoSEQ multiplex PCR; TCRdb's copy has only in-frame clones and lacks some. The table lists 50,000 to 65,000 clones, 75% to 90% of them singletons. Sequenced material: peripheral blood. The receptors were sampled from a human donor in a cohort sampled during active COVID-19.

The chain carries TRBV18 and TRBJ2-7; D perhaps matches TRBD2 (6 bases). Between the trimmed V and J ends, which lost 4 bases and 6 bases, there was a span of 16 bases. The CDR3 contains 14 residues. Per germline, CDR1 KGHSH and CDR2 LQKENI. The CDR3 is CASSQGMGGTEQYF. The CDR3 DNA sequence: TGTGCCAGCTCACAAGGGATGGGGGGAACCGAGCAGTACTTC.

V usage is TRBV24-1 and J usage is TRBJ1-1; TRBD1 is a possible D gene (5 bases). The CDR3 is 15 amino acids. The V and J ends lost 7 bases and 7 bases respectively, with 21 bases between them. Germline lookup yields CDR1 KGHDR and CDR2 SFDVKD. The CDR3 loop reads CATRTPPVSRVEAFF. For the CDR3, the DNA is TGTGCCACCAGGACCCCCCCCGTGAGCAGGGTTGAAGCTTTCTTT.

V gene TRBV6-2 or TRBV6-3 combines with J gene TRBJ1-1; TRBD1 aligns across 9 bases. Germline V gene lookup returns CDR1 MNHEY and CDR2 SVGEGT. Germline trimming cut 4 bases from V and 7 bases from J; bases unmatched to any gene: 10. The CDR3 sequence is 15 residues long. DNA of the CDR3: TGTGCCAGCAGTTCCCCGGGACAGGGCCTATATGAAGCTTTCTTT. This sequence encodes CASSSPGQGLYEAFF.

In DNA form, the CDR3 reads TGCGCCAGCAGCTTGGAGCCAGCGGGGGTATACAATGAGCAGTTCTTC. It translates to CASSLEPAGVYNEQFF. The chain joins TRBV5-1 to TRBJ2-1; TRBD2 matches at 8 bases. Germline V gene sequence: CDR1 SGHRS, CDR2 YFSETQ. This CDR3 has 16 amino acids. V dropped 0 bases and J dropped 4; count of bases not matched to a gene: 6.

The CDR3 DNA reads as TGTGCCAGTAGTATAGATCAAAACACATACAATGAGCAGTTCTTC. Translating gives CASSIDQNTYNEQFF. The rearrangement uses TRBV19 and TRBJ2-1; D remains unclear. This CDR3 is 15 amino acids long. Germline assignment: CDR1 LNHDA and CDR2 SQIVND (reference sequence). Trimming took off 0 bases at V and 4 bases at J, with 10 bases between the two ends.

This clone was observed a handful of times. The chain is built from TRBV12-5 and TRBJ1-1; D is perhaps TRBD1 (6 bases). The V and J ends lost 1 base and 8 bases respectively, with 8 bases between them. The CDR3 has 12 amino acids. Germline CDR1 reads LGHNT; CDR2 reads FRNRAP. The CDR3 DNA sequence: TGTGCTAGTGGTTTGGCTGACAGGGAAGCTTTCTTT. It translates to CASGLADREAFF. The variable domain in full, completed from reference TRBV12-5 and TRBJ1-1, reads DARVTQTPRHKVTEMGQEVTMRCQPILGHNTVFWYRQTMMQGLELLAYFRNRAPLDDSGMPKDRFSAEMPDATLATLKIQPSEPRDSAVYFCASGLADREAFFGQGTRLTVV.

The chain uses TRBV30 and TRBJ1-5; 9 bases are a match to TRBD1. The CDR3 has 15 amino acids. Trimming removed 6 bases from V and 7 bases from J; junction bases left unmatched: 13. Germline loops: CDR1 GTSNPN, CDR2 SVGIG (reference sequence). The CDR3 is CACGTGQGEGQPQHF. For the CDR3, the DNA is TGTGCCTGCGGGACAGGGCAAGGTGAGGGGCAGCCCCAGCATTTT.

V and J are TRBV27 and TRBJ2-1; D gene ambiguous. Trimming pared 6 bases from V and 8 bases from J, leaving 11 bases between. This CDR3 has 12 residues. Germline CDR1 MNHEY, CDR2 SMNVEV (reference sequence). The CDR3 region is CASSDSRHEQFF. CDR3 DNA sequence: TGTGCCAGCAGCGATTCGAGGCATGAGCAGTTCTTC.

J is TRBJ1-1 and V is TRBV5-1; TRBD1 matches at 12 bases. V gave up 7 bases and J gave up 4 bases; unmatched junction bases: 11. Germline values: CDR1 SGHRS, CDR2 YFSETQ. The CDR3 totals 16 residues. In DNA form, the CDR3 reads TGCGCCAGCTTCCCGGGACAGGGGGCGAGGGTCACTGAAGCTTTCTTT. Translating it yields CASFPGQGARVTEAFF.

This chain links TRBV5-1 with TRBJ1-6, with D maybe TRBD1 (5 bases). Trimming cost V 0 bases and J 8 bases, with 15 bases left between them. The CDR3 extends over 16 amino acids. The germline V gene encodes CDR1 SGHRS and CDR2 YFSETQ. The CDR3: CASSLAVGRVDSPLHF. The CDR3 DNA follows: TGCGCCAGCAGCTTGGCCGTAGGCAGGGTTGATTCACCCCTCCACTTT. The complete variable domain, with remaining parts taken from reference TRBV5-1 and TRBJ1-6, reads KAGVTQTPRYLIKTRGQQVTLSCSPISGHRSVSWYQQTPGQGLQFLFEYFSETQRNKGNFPGRFSGRQFSNSRSEMNVSTLELGDSALYLCASSLAVGRVDSPLHFGNGTRLTVT.

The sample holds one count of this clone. The CDR3 sequence is CASSSYRGRNTEAFF. Here the CDR3 DNA reads TGTGCCAGCAGTTCGTACAGGGGGAGGAACACTGAAGCTTTCTTT. This chain uses TRBV6-5 with TRBJ1-1, with 8 bases fitting TRBD1. Germline CDR1 is MNHEY and CDR2 is SVGAGI. After removal of 4 bases from V and 1 base from J, the junction contained 5 bases not matched to a gene. The CDR3 covers 15 residues.